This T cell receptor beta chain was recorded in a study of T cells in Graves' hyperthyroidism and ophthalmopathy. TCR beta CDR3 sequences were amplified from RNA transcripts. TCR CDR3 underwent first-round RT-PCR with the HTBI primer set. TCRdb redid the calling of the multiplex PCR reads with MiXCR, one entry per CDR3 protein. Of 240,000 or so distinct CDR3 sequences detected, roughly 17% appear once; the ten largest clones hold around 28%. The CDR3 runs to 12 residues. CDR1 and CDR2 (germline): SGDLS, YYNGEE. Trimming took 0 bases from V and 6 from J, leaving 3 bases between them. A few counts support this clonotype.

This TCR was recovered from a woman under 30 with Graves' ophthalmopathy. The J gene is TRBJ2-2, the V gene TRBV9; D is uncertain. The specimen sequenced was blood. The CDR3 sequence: CASSVVSGELFF. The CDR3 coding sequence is TGTGCCAGCAGCGTAGTCTCCGGGGAGCTGTTTTTT.